These T cell receptor beta chains were read from a single sample in a study of STAT3 mutations in large granular lymphocyte leukemia. Generated by immunoSEQ multiplex PCR, the TCRdb table keeps only in-frame clones and is missing some. The sample has some 2,500 clones; 45% to 50% are singletons. Sequenced: peripheral blood mononuclear cells. The receptors come from a man between 60 and 70 years old with T-cell large granular lymphocyte leukemia. Some clones in this sample may be carry-over from other donors' samples. Each CDR3 is given with its conserved first and last residue. D genes are given only for firm matches. Size tells how often a clone was seen (once, few, many) or the class of an expanded clone, and some rows leave it out.

clone_size j_call d_call v_call cdr3_length cdr3_nt cdr3_aa
NA TRBJ2-7 NA TRBV5-6 15 TGTGCCAGCAGCTCCCGCCAAACCGTGACCTACGAGCAGTACTTC CASSSRQTVTYEQYF
NA TRBJ1-2 TRBD1 TRBV5-1 14 TGCGCCAGCAGCCTCCGGACAGGGAGGCATGGCTACACCTTC CASSLRTGRHGYTF
NA TRBJ2-7 TRBD1 TRBV18 14 TGTGCCAGCTCACCAGCGACAGGGAACTACGAGCAGTACTTC CASSPATGNYEQYF
NA TRBJ2-5 NA TRBV18 13 TGTGCCAGCTCAAGCTCGAGTCTCGAGACCCAGTACTTC CASSSSSLETQYF
NA TRBJ1-4 NA TRBV29-1 11 TGCAGCGCCCTGGAGGTCCAAAAACTGTTTTTT CSALEVQKLFF
NA TRBJ1-2 NA TRBV6-5 12 TGTGCCAGCACCGAAACAGGGTACGGCTACACCTTC CASTETGYGYTF
once TRBJ2-5 NA TRBV27 14 TGTGCCAGCAGTCAAGGGCGTTTAAAAGAGACCCAGTACTTC CASSQGRLKETQYF
NA TRBJ1-5 NA TRBV4-3 15 TGCGCCAGCAGCCACGCCCGGGGGAGCAATCAGCCCCAGCATTTT CASSHARGSNQPQHF
NA TRBJ2-7 NA TRBV7-9 13 TGTGCCAGCAGCTTAACTACTACCTACGAGCAGTACTTC CASSLTTTYEQYF
few TRBJ1-2 TRBD1 TRBV7-9 13 TGTGCCAGCAGCGGTCGACAGGGAGATGGCTACACCTTC CASSGRQGDGYTF
NA TRBJ1-2 NA TRBV7-9 11 TGTGCCAGCAGCTACAGGTATGGCTACACCTTC CASSYRYGYTF
once TRBJ2-1 TRBD2 TRBV30 16 TGTGCCTGGGAAACTAGCGGGGGTTTCCCGACCAATGAGCAGTTCTTC CAWETSGGFPTNEQFF
NA TRBJ2-7 NA TRBV30 13 TGTGCCTGGAGTCTCCGGGATGCCTACGAGCAGTACTTC CAWSLRDAYEQYF
once TRBJ1-2 TRBD1 TRBV29-1 11 TGCAGCGACCGACAGGGGGATGGCTACACCTTC CSDRQGDGYTF
medium-sized TRBJ2-1 TRBD1 TRBV15 15 TGTGCCACCAGCGACGTAACAGGGGCCTACAATGAGCAGTTCTTC CATSDVTGAYNEQFF
NA TRBJ2-7 TRBD1 TRBV30 12 TGTGCCTGGACCTTGACAGGGTACGAGCAGTACTTC CAWTLTGYEQYF
NA TRBJ2-1 TRBD1 TRBV5-1 15 TGCGCCAGCAGCGCTGGACAGGGTTCCTACAATGAGCAGTTCTTC CASSAGQGSYNEQFF
few TRBJ2-7 TRBD1 TRBV18 15 TGTGCCAGCTCACCTCCGGACAGGCAACCTAGCGAGCAGTACTTC CASSPPDRQPSEQYF
NA TRBJ2-7 TRBD1 TRBV4-2 14 TGTGCCAGCACCGTAGGACAGGGGCCCCACGAGCAGTACTTC CASTVGQGPHEQYF
NA TRBJ2-3 TRBD2 TRBV30 12 TGTGCCTGGAGTGGGACTAGTATTGCGCAGTATTTT CAWSGTSIAQYF
NA TRBJ2-7 NA TRBV18 14 TGTGCCAGCTCACCCCAGTCCAGATACTACGAGCAGTACTTC CASSPQSRYYEQYF
few TRBJ1-2 NA TRBV4-2 14 TGTGCCAGCAGCCAAGATCCTATTAACTATGGCTACACCTTC CASSQDPINYGYTF
NA TRBJ2-6 NA TRBV5-1 15 TGCGCCAGCAGCTTGGCTAACTCTGGGGCCAACGTCCTGACTTTC CASSLANSGANVLTF
NA TRBJ1-2 NA TRBV29-1 13 TGCAGCGTGAGCCGGTCCGACGGGTATGGCTACACCTTC CSVSRSDGYGYTF
NA TRBJ2-3 TRBD2 TRBV7-9 15 TGTGCCAGCAGGGCTAGCGGGGGCCAGGGGGATACGCAGTATTTT CASRASGGQGDTQYF
NA TRBJ2-5 NA TRBV15 17 TGTGCCACCAGCAGAGATCGGGGGGCTTGGGTCCAAGAGACCCAGTACTTC CATSRDRGAWVQETQYF
NA TRBJ2-1 TRBD2 TRBV5-1 17 TGCGCCAGCAGCTTGGGCGCTAGCGGGGGGTTCTACAATGAGCAGTTCTTC CASSLGASGGFYNEQFF
NA TRBJ2-7 NA TRBV5-1 13 TGCGCCAGCAGCTTGACAGGGCCCTACGAGCAGTACTTC CASSLTGPYEQYF
NA TRBJ1-5 NA TRBV7-9 16 TGTGCCAGCAGCTTATATCCCGGGAATAGCAATCAGCCCCAGCATTTT CASSLYPGNSNQPQHF
few TRBJ2-3 NA TRBV11-2 15 TGTGCCAGCAGCTTAAGGTGGGGGGGCCACGATACGCAGTATTTT CASSLRWGGHDTQYF
few TRBJ1-4 NA TRBV30 15 TGTGCCTGGAGTAGTAAGGCGGCAACTAATGAAAAACTGTTTTTT CAWSSKAATNEKLFF
NA TRBJ1-2 NA TRBV29-1 12 TGCAGCGGTGAATCCTTTAACTATGGCTACACCTTC CSGESFNYGYTF
NA TRBJ1-5 NA TRBV7-9 13 TGTGCCAGCAGCTTAATGGGACTCCAGCCCCAGCATTTT CASSLMGLQPQHF
few TRBJ1-2 NA TRBV18 14 TGTGCCAGCTCACCAGATGTGTCTACCGGCGGCTACACCTTC CASSPDVSTGGYTF
NA TRBJ1-5 NA TRBV30 15 TGTGCCTGGAGTCCCCCCGGGGGAGGCGGGCAGCCCCAGCATTTT CAWSPPGGGGQPQHF
NA TRBJ1-2 NA TRBV20-1 11 TGCAGTGCTAGAGCGCCTGGGGGCTACACCTTC CSARAPGGYTF
NA TRBJ2-7 TRBD1 TRBV27 14 TGTGCCAGCAGTTTGACAGGGAGCTCCTACGAGCAGTACTTC CASSLTGSSYEQYF
once TRBJ2-7 NA TRBV18 16 TGTGCCAGCTCGCCCGGGACGGGGGACTTACGGTCGGAGCAGTACTTC CASSPGTGDLRSEQYF
few TRBJ1-3 NA TRBV13 13 TGTGCCAGCACGGGGTGGCCTGGAAACACCATATATTTT CASTGWPGNTIYF
few TRBJ2-7 TRBD1 TRBV7-9 14 TGTGCCAGCAGCTTAGGGACAGGGGCCTGGGAGCAGTACTTC CASSLGTGAWEQYF
NA TRBJ2-7 NA TRBV5-1 14 TGCGCCAGCAGCCCGGGAACACCCCCCATCGAGCAGTACTTC CASSPGTPPIEQYF
NA TRBJ1-2 NA TRBV4-3 13 TGCGCCAGCAGCCAAGATTTATTCGCTGGCTACACCTTC CASSQDLFAGYTF
few TRBJ1-1 NA TRBV19 12 TGTGCCAGTAACATCCCGGACCGAGAAGCTTTCTTT CASNIPDREAFF
few TRBJ2-6 NA TRBV18 16 TGTGCCAGCTCACCACCTGCTGGGGGTGGGGCCAACGTCCTGACTTTC CASSPPAGGGANVLTF
NA TRBJ1-4 TRBD1 TRBV7-9 15 TGTGCCAGCAGCCCGGACAGGGGCGTCCCAGAAAAACTGTTTTTT CASSPDRGVPEKLFF
NA TRBJ1-1 TRBD1 TRBV7-9 12 TGTGCCAGCAGCTTAGACAGGGGGCGAGCTTTCTTT CASSLDRGRAFF
NA TRBJ2-7 NA TRBV7-9 11 TGTGCCAGCAGCTCTCTCTACGAGCAGTACTTC CASSSLYEQYF
few TRBJ2-7 TRBD1 TRBV4-1 15 TGCGCCAGCAGCCCGGGACAGGGAGCAAACTACGAGCAGTACTTC CASSPGQGANYEQYF
NA TRBJ2-1 NA TRBV18 17 TGTGCCAGCTCACTTCAGACTCGACAAGTCTCCTACAATGAGCAGTTCTTC CASSLQTRQVSYNEQFF
NA TRBJ1-2 NA TRBV5-6 12 TGTGCCAGCAGCTTGGTTAGCTATGGCTACACCTTC CASSLVSYGYTF
few TRBJ2-7 TRBD1 TRBV28 15 TGTGCCAGCAGTTTACTCCAGGGGGCGGCCTACGAGCAGTACTTC CASSLLQGAAYEQYF
few TRBJ2-7 NA TRBV7-2 12 TGTGCCAGCAGCCGCCGCTCCTACGAGCAGTACTTC CASSRRSYEQYF
NA TRBJ2-7 TRBD1 TRBV23-1 15 TGCGCCAGCATCTGGCCGGGACAGGGCTCCTACGAGCAGTACTTC CASIWPGQGSYEQYF
NA TRBJ1-6 NA TRBV30 14 TGTGCCTGGACAGGGAAGGGACTATGGTCACCCCTCCACTTT CAWTGKGLWSPLHF
NA TRBJ1-5 NA TRBV7-9 15 TGTGCCAGCAGCTCGGGCAGGGTGGAGGATCAGCCCCAGCATTTT CASSSGRVEDQPQHF
NA TRBJ1-2 NA TRBV5-1 15 TGCGCCAGCAGTCTCTCAGCGACAGCCTCCTATGGCTACACCTTC CASSLSATASYGYTF
NA TRBJ1-5 TRBD1 TRBV30 13 TGTGCCTGGGCAGGGGGCTACGGTCAGCCCCAGCATTTT CAWAGGYGQPQHF
NA TRBJ1-1 TRBD1 TRBV5-1 14 TGCGCCAGCAGCTTAACAGGGGTGGGCACTGAAGCTTTCTTT CASSLTGVGTEAFF
NA TRBJ1-6 NA TRBV9 14 TGTGCCAGCGCTCGGTCCCGTTATAATTCACCCCTCCACTTT CASARSRYNSPLHF